The 19 T cell receptor beta chains reported below all come from one sample, sequenced in a study of vaccination effects on CD4 cells after COVID-19. Subsequent to roughly 10 days of culture, CD4+ T cells were isolated. Two-dose BNT162b2 or mRNA-1273 vaccination was given to participants. Their specific antigens are unknown. Assay used: immunoSEQ multiplex PCR; TCRdb lists only in-frame clones, some missing. The data show 37,000 or so clones, approximately 70% seen once. Sequencing used CD4+ T cells from PBMCs cultured without peptide, obtained after COVID-19 vaccination. The receptors shown here come from a human donor who received a COVID-19 vaccine.

This clone was counted a single time. The CDR3 DNA is TGTGCCAGCTCCATTCAGGTGGGGCCGGGCTATGGCTACACCTTC. Translated: CASSIQVGPGYGYTF. This sequence joins TRBV6-4 and TRBJ1-2; possible D gene TRBD1, 5 bases. V dropped 8 bases and J dropped 4 bases, with 20 bases sitting between them. The germline CDR1 and CDR2 sequences are MRHNA and SNTAGT. CDR3 size: 15 residues.

In its sample, this clone was seen a few times. The genes are TRBV11-2 and TRBJ2-7, with a possible D match to TRBD1 (5 bases). V was shortened by 7 bases and J by 12 bases, with 19 bases between the two germline ends. Germline loops: CDR1 SGHAT, CDR2 FQNNGV. This CDR3 is 12 amino acids long. The CDR3 DNA is TGTGCCAGCACCACATTCGACAGACCACCGTACTTC. Protein: CASTTFDRPPYF.

This sequence joins TRBV5-1 and TRBJ1-1, with D perhaps TRBD1 (6 bases). CDR3 length: 14 residues. Germline CDR1 is SGHRS and CDR2 is YFSETQ. V lost 3 bases and J 0 bases, leaving 9 bases between the germline ends. The CDR3 DNA sequence: TGCGCCAGCAGCTGGGACACAGTGAACACTGAAGCTTTCTTT. This encodes CASSWDTVNTEAFF.

V and J are TRBV5-1 and TRBJ2-7, with TRBD2 identical over 8 bases. Per the germline V gene, CDR1 is SGHRS and CDR2 is YFSETQ. CDR3 size: 15 residues. Trimming cost V 4 bases and J 5 bases; bases outside gene matches: 11. Written as DNA, the CDR3 is TGCGCCAGCAGCGAAGCTGCCGGGAGGGTCCACGAGCAGTACTTC. Translation: CASSEAAGRVHEQYF.

The chain links TRBV4-2 to TRBJ2-7; D not resolved. V lost 0 bases and J 0 bases, leaving 9 bases between the germline ends. CDR3 length equals 15 residues. Germline CDR1 LGHNA, CDR2 YNFKEQ. The CDR3 DNA reads as TGTGCCAGCAGCCAAGATACGGACCCCTCCTACGAGCAGTACTTC. Protein sequence: CASSQDTDPSYEQYF.

The V and J genes are TRBV27 and TRBJ1-6; no firm D call. Germline values: CDR1 MNHEY, CDR2 SMNVEV (reference sequence). Trimming shortened V by 4 bases and J by 9 bases, and 13 bases separated the two germline ends. The CDR3 sequence is 14 residues long. The CDR3 loop reads CASSSGGRSSPLHF. CDR3 sequence (DNA): TGTGCCAGCAGTTCCGGAGGGCGCAGTTCACCCCTCCACTTT.

The V call is TRBV29-1, the J call TRBJ2-3; D uncertain. The CDR3 has 12 amino acids. Trimming stripped 4 bases from V and 7 bases from J, with 12 bases between. Germline assignment: CDR1 SQVTM and CDR2 ANQGSEA. The CDR3 loop is CSVGTQSNTQYF. The CDR3 DNA follows: TGCAGCGTTGGCACCCAATCGAATACGCAGTATTTT.

This clone was counted only a few times. The CDR3 region is CASRTGSEKLFF. CDR3 bases: TGTGCCAGCAGAACAGGGAGTGAAAAACTGTTTTTT. The rearrangement uses TRBV28 and TRBJ1-4; TRBD1 might be the D (6 bases). This CDR3 has 12 amino acids. Germline V gives CDR1 MDHEN, CDR2 SYDVKM. Deletions cut 6 bases from V and 7 bases from J, with 9 bases between.

The chain combines TRBV11-3 with TRBJ2-7, with TRBD2 matching over 9 bases. This CDR3 comprises 16 residues. Germline CDR1 SGHNT, CDR2 YENEEA. Unmatched junction bases numbered 8, after V lost 0 bases and J lost 5 bases. CDR3 region: CASSLDGREGRDEQYF. Here the CDR3 DNA reads TGTGCCAGCAGCTTAGATGGGCGGGAGGGCCGCGACGAGCAGTACTTC.

The chain is built from TRBV5-6 and TRBJ1-6, with D unresolved. Germline V gives CDR1 SGHDT, CDR2 YYEEEE. The CDR3 runs to 16 residues. The V and J ends lost 3 bases and 0 bases respectively, with 10 bases between them. CDR3 amino acids: CASSSRSSSYNSPLHF. CDR3 nucleotides: TGTGCCAGCAGCTCCCGGTCGAGCTCCTATAATTCACCCCTCCACTTT.

This sequence joins TRBV6-2 or TRBV6-3 and TRBJ2-6; D possibly corresponds to TRBD1 (6 bases). V was clipped by 6 bases and J by 4 bases, with 19 bases between them. Germline-derived CDR1 and CDR2 are MNHEY and SVGEGT. The CDR3 length is 17 residues. CDR3 loop: CASSPMTGLTGANVLTF. CDR3 bases: TGTGCCAGCAGCCCTATGACAGGTCTGACCGGGGCCAACGTCCTGACTTTC.

This clone was counted a few times. The chain combines TRBV11-3 with TRBJ2-1, with a possible D match to TRBD1 (5 bases). Trimming cost V 0 bases and J 0 bases, with 9 bases left between them. CDR1 SGHNT and CDR2 YENEEA come from the germline V gene. The CDR3 has 16 amino acids. The CDR3: CASSLDWGSSYNEQFF. CDR3 DNA sequence: TGTGCCAGCAGCTTAGATTGGGGCAGCTCCTACAATGAGCAGTTCTTC. The whole variable domain, remainder taken from reference TRBV11-3 and TRBJ2-1, is EAGVVQSPRYKIIEKKQPVAFWCNPISGHNTLYWYLQNLGQGPELLIRYENEEAVDDSQLPKDRFSAERLKGVDSTLKIQPAELGDSAVYLCASSLDWGSSYNEQFFGPGTRLTVL.

The chain is built from TRBV6-5 and TRBJ2-7; no reliable D call. The CDR3 has 16 amino acids. Trimming took off 0 bases at V and 4 bases at J, with 16 bases between the two ends. From germline, CDR1 is MNHEY and CDR2 SVGAGI. The CDR3 loop is CASSYSKSSGSYEQYF. DNA of the CDR3: TGTGCCAGCAGTTACTCGAAGTCGTCAGGATCTTACGAGCAGTACTTC.

The V and J genes are TRBV27 and TRBJ2-2; D is possibly TRBD1 (5 bases). The CDR3 runs to 15 residues. CDR1 and CDR2 (germline): MNHEY, SMNVEV (reference sequence). V lost 3 bases, J lost 5 bases, and 13 bases lay in between. CDR3 bases: TGTGCCAGCAGTTTGGCAGGGCTGGGTACCGGGGAGCTGTTTTTT. Its protein is CASSLAGLGTGELFF.

The chain carries TRBV6-5 and TRBJ1-2; TRBD1 aligns across 7 bases. Trimming took 9 bases from V and 4 from J; bases not matched to a gene: 8. Germline V gives CDR1 MNHEY, CDR2 SVGAGI. The CDR3 is made up of 13 amino acids. The CDR3 protein is CASAGGGVYGYTF. Written as DNA, the CDR3 is TGTGCCAGTGCAGGAGGGGGCGTCTATGGCTACACCTTC.

This clone was counted a single time. This rearrangement joins TRBV27 to TRBJ2-7; tentative D call: TRBD2 (6 bases). The CDR3 extends over 16 amino acids. V was shortened by 9 bases and J by 3 bases, with 24 bases between the two germline ends. Germline V gives CDR1 MNHEY, CDR2 SMNVEV (reference sequence). The CDR3 sequence is CASKLNIAAGSYEQYF. CDR3 nucleotides: TGTGCCAGTAAATTGAACATTGCGGCGGGGAGCTACGAGCAGTACTTC.

The chain is built from TRBV27 and TRBJ2-2; D unresolved. The CDR3 length is 15 residues. The V gene's germline CDR1 is MNHEY and CDR2 SMNVEV (reference sequence). V shed 6 bases and J shed 0 bases, with 11 bases lying between them. The CDR3 bases are TGTGCCAGCAGCCCGGGTGGTCCGAACACCGGGGAGCTGTTTTTT. It codes for CASSPGGPNTGELFF.

This clone was detected once. The chain recombines TRBV18 with TRBJ1-2; TRBD1 matches 9 bases. Germline V gene sequence: CDR1 KGHSH, CDR2 LQKENI. The CDR3 has 17 residues. V was pared by 3 bases and J by 7 bases, with 15 bases of the junction left unmatched. As DNA, the CDR3 is TGTGCCAGCTCACCCCCTGCGTTTGTCGGGACAGGGCTTGGCTACACCTTC. This translates into CASSPPAFVGTGLGYTF.

Only one count was recorded for this clone. Compared with germline, one end of the junction differs, possibly owing to a read error. The genes are TRBV11-2 and TRBJ2-1; tentatively, D is TRBD2 (5 bases). Per germline, CDR1 SGHAT and CDR2 FQNNGV. The CDR3 length is 16 residues. Here the CDR3 DNA reads TGTGCCAGTAGCTTACCACCCCAGCGGCCCTACAATGAGCAGTTCTTC. Translation gives CASSLPPQRPYNEQFF.